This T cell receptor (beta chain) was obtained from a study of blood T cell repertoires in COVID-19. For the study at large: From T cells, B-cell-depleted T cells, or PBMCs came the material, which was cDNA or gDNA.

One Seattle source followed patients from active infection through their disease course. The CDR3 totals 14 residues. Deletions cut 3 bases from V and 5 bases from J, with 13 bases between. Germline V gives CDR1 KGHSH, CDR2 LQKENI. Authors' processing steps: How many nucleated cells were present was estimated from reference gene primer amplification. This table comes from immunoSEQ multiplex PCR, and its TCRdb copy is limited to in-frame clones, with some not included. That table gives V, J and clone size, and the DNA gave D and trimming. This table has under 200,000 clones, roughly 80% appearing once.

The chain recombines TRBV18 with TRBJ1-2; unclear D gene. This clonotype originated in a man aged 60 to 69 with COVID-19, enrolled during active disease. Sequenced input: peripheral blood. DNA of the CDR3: TGTGCCAGCTCACCCGAAGGGAGTGGGTATGGCTACACCTTC. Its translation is CASSPEGSGYGYTF.